One T cell receptor beta chain is described in this entry. Its binding antigen is unknown. No much larger clone exists at a distance of one base, and base qualities are not known. This record comes from a study of T cell responses to AZD1222 COVID-19 vaccine (dated by TCRdb to about 2021). Looking at the study overall: AZD1222 recipients whose second dose came at about 4 weeks and those whose second dose came at about 12 weeks were combined into one group, since spike-specific TCR depth and breadth did not differ between the two schedules. TCR sequencing covered fewer than 250 trial participants: 200 to 210 given two doses of AZD1222 and 26 given two doses of MenACWY control vaccine. Trial participants were enrolled by age into subgroups of 18-55, 56-69 and 70-plus years, and around 140, 26 and 57 TCR-sequenced participants, respectively, were included in these subgroups.

The CDR3, cysteine through phenylalanine, is 15 amino acids long. Just the 45-base CDR3 DNA is kept, in frame starting at base 1. The germline V gene encodes CDR1 SQVTM and CDR2 ANQGSEA. V drops 0 bases and J drops 4 bases, leaving 15 bases in between. The sample's time point, from its label and the paper: baseline before first vaccination. The vaccinee samples were drawn from two UK trials, COV001 and COV002, one of which was a single-blind randomized controlled phase 2/3 trial testing AZD1222 (ChAdOx1 nCoV-19) in healthy adults. For TCRbeta chain sequencing, PBMC samples were collected from trial participants at day 0 and at day 28 after the second dose. The CDR3 regions of human TCRbeta chains were subjected to immunosequencing. The paper's data handling went like this. TCRs in the repertoires were compared against a reference library of SARS-CoV-2-specific TCRs that had been generated with the MIRA antigen-specificity platform. Breadth was defined as the fraction of unique TCRs that were SARS-CoV-2-associated, and depth was defined as the fraction of total T cells that were SARS-CoV-2-associated. Using the MIRA data, every spike-specific TCR was mapped to the spike region that the TCR reacted to and assigned to either a CD4 or a CD8 class. Log10-transformed breadth and depth values were compared by one-way ANOVA with Sidak's multiple comparisons tests. TCRdb provides this immuneACCESS table in a form limited to in-frame rearrangements. Some clones are lacking; in checked studies, under half of them reflect an unresolved V gene, and why the rest are absent is not known. V and J calls and clone size are as listed in that table; D and trimming were resolved from the DNA. This sample has 150,000 or so clones in its table, and 90% of those were observed once. Around 1.5% of the sample comes from the top ten.

The paper as a whole reports these results and caveats: Epitopes outside the regions mutated in the B.1.351 and B.1.1.7 variants were reportedly recognized by nearly half of the unique spike-specific TCRs. A significant rise in spike-specific TCR breadth and depth was observed after two AZD1222 doses relative to day 0 and relative to MenACWY recipients. Conclusions about previously exposed vaccinees were limited because only a handful of AZD1222 recipients were SARS-CoV-2 seropositive at baseline. Participants were mostly white British, with more females than males. The authors suggested clonal diversity may have been underestimated. Because no day 14 peak-response samples were available, repertoires were characterized only after the peak T cell response. The vaccine-associated CD4 TCRs covered the entire spike protein, and the dominant responses fell in regions 160-218 and 743-854. The 56-69-year group was small, and its depth increase did not reach significance, likely because of low power.

This TCR derives from an adult in good health. This receptor chain uses TRBV29-1 and TRBJ1-2; TRBD1 might be the D gene, on 6 matching bases. The sample was peripheral blood, taken on day 0 of AZD1222 vaccination. The CDR3 has the sequence CSVEEGANAIYGYTF. The nucleotide sequence is given as TGCAGCGTTGAAGAGGGGGCCAACGCGATCTATGGCTACACCTTC.